This T cell receptor beta chain appears in the sequencing data of a study of post-analysis software for immune sequencing data. Study-wide points: Comparison of patients with controls showed roughly five TRBV segments more frequent in patients, TRBV5-6, TRBV5-1 and TRBV20-1 among them. Significantly decreased normalized Chao1 diversity was recorded for multiple sclerosis patients relative to controls.

To note about this clonotype: Its antigen is unknown.

The CDR3 length is 13 residues. Germline CDR1 reads SGHAT; CDR2 reads FQNNGV. The V end was cut by 5 bases, the J end by 4 bases, with 8 bases between. Tagging with unique molecular identifiers was a feature of the TCR beta cDNA libraries. Starting from roughly 1.1 to 9.2 million T cells, the study yielded about 490,000 cDNA molecules. TCRdb itself ran the PCR reads through MiXCR, one entry per CDR3 protein. The sample holds approximately 350,000 distinct CDR3 sequences, roughly 35% seen once. The receptor comes from a girl under 18 with multiple sclerosis. V is TRBV11-2 and J is TRBJ2-2; D unclear. The sample taken for sequencing was blood. CDR3 residues: CASSTWGTGELFF. The CDR3, as DNA: TGTGCCAGCAGCACATGGGGCACCGGGGAGCTGTTTTTT. Full variable domain (rest looked up from reference TRBV11-2 and TRBJ2-2): EAGVAQSPRYKIIEKRQSVAFWCNPISGHATLYWYQQILGQGPKLLIQFQNNGVVDDSQLPKDRFSAERLKGVDSTLKIQPAKLEDSAVYLCASSTWGTGELFFGEGSRLTVL.